This T cell receptor (beta chain) emerged from a study of early T cells in non-severe SARS-CoV-2 infection (dated by TCRdb to about 2021). Turning to the overall study: Bulk RNA from unsorted whole blood was used for TCR sequencing, so alpha and beta chains could not be paired. Overall study results and their limits: VDJdb matching was skewed toward anti-spike CD8 responses, so virus-specific expansions were likely underestimated and private and CD4 specificities were missed.

Set within a cohort of healthcare workers in London, UK, this nested case-control study involved weekly PCR testing of nasopharyngeal swabs along with blood sampling. Healthcare workers were enrolled in the week of the UK lockdown, from 23 to 31 March 2020, and were followed every week for up to roughly 16 weeks. The library was built by means of 5' RACE. Sequencing was performed on a NextSeq 500. Unique molecular identifiers were attached to individual cDNA molecules in the TCR library protocol so that sequencing error and PCR bias could be corrected. Both TCR alpha and beta chains were sequenced, and tight co-correlation was observed between alpha and beta sequence abundances in each sample. In the authors' own workflow: Decombinator V4 was used to perform V gene, J gene and CDR3 annotation of TCR sequences. TCRs were defined as expanded if a significant change between any two time points was detected under a Poisson model with p below 0.0001. TCR abundances were normalised to the total number of TCRs sequenced per sample and were expressed as counts per million. MAIT TCRs were defined by TRAV1-2 paired with TRAJ12, TRAJ20 or TRAJ33, and iNKT TCRs by TRAV10 paired with TRAJ18. VDJdb, accessed 1 November 2021, was searched for CMV, EBV and SARS-CoV-2 annotated TCRs, excluding TCRs annotated for multiple antigens. TCRdb reworked the public reads: Q25 trimming with fastp, MiXCR clone assembly, productive beta chains retained. Every CDR3 protein is listed once, alongside the most common genes and DNA of its rows. In this record, the V and J calls reflect TCRdb's handling and not the investigators' own analysis. Here the sample has under 60,000 distinct CDR3 sequences; around 8.6% occur a single time. Jointly, the top ten make up under 4.5% of the sample.

Worth noting for this clonotype: What this receptor recognizes is not known. Base qualities are not recorded, but no much larger clone differs from it by a single base.

From the cysteine up to the phenylalanine, the CDR3 has a length of 12 residues. Only the CDR3 portion is preserved as DNA: 36 bases, with reading frame beginning at the first base. V loses 5 bases, J loses 7 bases, and the germline ends lie 12 bases apart. Taken from the germline V gene, the CDR1 and CDR2 loops are SGHVS and FNYEAQ. This receptor chain uses TRBV7-6 and TRBJ2-7; a tentative D call is TRBD1 (6 bases match). Sequenced here: whole blood, sampled at baseline. This TCR was sampled from an adult who was a healthcare worker with PCR-confirmed SARS-CoV-2 infection or an uninfected control (not recorded which). The nucleotide sequence is TGTGCCAGCAGCCCACAGGACAGTGAGCAGTACTTC. Its protein product is CASSPQDSEQYF.